This entry lists 30 T cell receptor beta chains sequenced from one sample in a study of radiotherapy plus CTLA-4 blockade in lung cancer. Generated by immunoSEQ multiplex PCR, the TCRdb table keeps only in-frame clones and is missing some. The sample carries some 40,000 clones, more than 70% recorded once. The sample was peripheral blood, taken from a patient treated with radiotherapy plus ipilimumab. Receptors were obtained from a human donor with non-small cell lung cancer that progressed on radiotherapy plus ipilimumab.

This clone occurred a few times. This chain links TRBV18 with TRBJ2-7, with 10 positions matching TRBD1. The CDR3 spans 14 residues. After removal of 3 bases from V and 6 bases from J, the junction contained 5 bases not matched to a gene. Looked up from germline, CDR1 is KGHSH and CDR2 is LQKENI. Here the CDR3 DNA reads TGTGCCAGCTCACCCGGGACAGGGGAGGTCGAGCAGTACTTC. The encoded protein is CASSPGTGEVEQYF.

The V gene is TRBV9, the J gene TRBJ1-1; perhaps TRBD1 as D (5 bases). CDR1 and CDR2 (germline): SGDLS, YYNGEE. V was clipped by 3 bases and J by 1 base, with 10 bases between them. This CDR3 contains 14 residues. The CDR3 loop reads CASSGGLQNTEAFF. DNA for the CDR3: TGTGCCAGCAGCGGGGGACTGCAGAACACTGAAGCTTTCTTT.

The CDR3 reads CASSVGQGAGETQYF. CDR3 nucleotides: TGCGCCAGCAGCGTTGGACAGGGGGCAGGGGAGACCCAGTACTTC. The chain recombines TRBV5-1 with TRBJ2-5, with 11 bases identical to TRBD1. V shed 4 bases and J 5 bases; nucleotides not matched to a gene: 7. Germline values: CDR1 SGHRS, CDR2 YFSETQ. The CDR3 runs to 15 residues.

V is TRBV25-1 and J is TRBJ2-5, with 10 bases identical to TRBD1. With V trimmed by 6 bases and J by 2 bases, 3 bases remained unmatched. The germline V gene has CDR1 MGHDK and CDR2 SYGVNS. The CDR3 has 14 amino acids. CDR3 loop: CASRGQGRQETQYF. In DNA, the CDR3 is TGTGCCAGCAGGGGACAGGGGAGGCAAGAGACCCAGTACTTC.

This clone has only a few counts. The V gene is TRBV4-2, the J gene TRBJ2-4, with TRBD2 matching 7 bases. Looked up from germline, CDR1 is LGHNA and CDR2 is YNFKEQ. The CDR3 consists of 14 residues. With V trimmed by 0 bases and J by 14 bases, 10 bases remained unmatched. The CDR3 DNA reads as TGTGCCAGCAGCCAAGAAAAGGGCGGGGGAACCGAGTACTTC. It codes for CASSQEKGGGTEYF.

The chain combines TRBV9 with TRBJ1-3, with D perhaps TRBD1 (5 bases). This CDR3 spans 15 amino acids. The V end was cut by 0 bases, the J end by 1 base, with 8 bases between. Germline assignment: CDR1 SGDLS and CDR2 YYNGEE. DNA for the CDR3: TGTGCCAGCAGCGTAGGGGGGGGATCTGGAAACACCATATATTTT. It codes for CASSVGGGSGNTIYF.

This chain links TRBV6-5 with TRBJ2-3, with TRBD2 as a possible D gene (6 bases). The CDR3 covers 13 residues. V was shortened by 0 bases and J by 5 bases, with 6 bases between the two germline ends. Germline loops: CDR1 MNHEY, CDR2 SVGAGI. DNA of the CDR3: TGTGCCAGCAGTTACTCGGGGGGAGATACGCAGTATTTT. Residues: CASSYSGGDTQYF.

In this sample, this clone turned up a few times. The rearrangement links TRBV19 to TRBJ2-3; D is perhaps TRBD1 (7 bases). CDR1 LNHDA and CDR2 SQIVND come from the germline V gene (reference sequence). V was pared by 7 bases and J by 6 bases, with 14 bases between. The CDR3 runs 13 residues. CDR3 region: CASTAPGGDTQYF. For the CDR3, the DNA is TGTGCCAGTACTGCCCCAGGGGGGGATACGCAGTATTTT.

The chain has TRBV7-2 and TRBJ1-4; 8 bases match TRBD1. Germline CDR1 is SGHTA and CDR2 is FQGNSA. Losses at the gene ends were 5 bases for V and 10 bases for J; bases not matched to a gene: 9. The CDR3 consists of 14 residues. The CDR3 bases are TGTGCCAGCAGCCCATCCCCCACAGGGGGAAAACTGTTTTTT. Translating it yields CASSPSPTGGKLFF.

The rearrangement joins TRBV5-8 to TRBJ1-2; 7 nucleotides agree with TRBD1. The CDR3 runs 17 residues. Trimming at V came to 0 bases and at J to 0 bases, leaving 8 bases not matched to a gene. The V gene's germline CDR1 is SGHTS and CDR2 YDEGEE. The CDR3, as DNA: TGTGCCAGCAGCTTGGGAGACAGGGATCCCACTAACTATGGCTACACCTTC. Protein sequence: CASSLGDRDPTNYGYTF.

The gene calls are TRBV27 and TRBJ2-7; D is unclear. Deletions cut 2 bases from V and 1 base from J, with 9 bases between. This CDR3 contains 14 residues. Looked up from germline, CDR1 is MNHEY and CDR2 is SMNVEV (reference sequence). The CDR3, as DNA: TGTGCCAGCAGTTTAGAGGCCAGATCCTACGAGCAGTACTTC. Translated: CASSLEARSYEQYF.

V is TRBV6-5 and J is TRBJ2-5; TRBD2 agrees at 8 bases. With 6 bases clipped from V and 5 bases from J, the junction kept 8 bases outside the gene matches. The CDR3 covers 14 residues. Germline V gene lookup returns CDR1 MNHEY and CDR2 SVGAGI. CDR3 residues: CASRVPGGHETQYF. The CDR3 nucleotides are TGTGCCAGCAGGGTCCCGGGGGGGCACGAGACCCAGTACTTC.

J is TRBJ1-1 and V is TRBV6-5; no clear D gene. CDR1 MNHEY and CDR2 SVGAGI come from the germline V gene. Trimming shortened V by 11 bases and J by 1 base, and 11 bases separated the two germline ends. The CDR3 covers 12 residues. CDR3 sequence (DNA): TGTGCCTCCCACCTACCGAACACTGAAGCTTTCTTT. Amino acids: CASHLPNTEAFF.

The chain combines TRBV9 with TRBJ1-2; D not resolved. Germline-derived CDR1 and CDR2 are SGDLS and YYNGEE. V lost 0 bases and J 0 bases, leaving 12 bases between the germline ends. This CDR3 comprises 16 residues. CDR3 region: CASSVGAGFPNYGYTF. The CDR3 DNA follows: TGTGCCAGCAGCGTAGGGGCGGGATTCCCTAACTATGGCTACACCTTC.

Worth noting for this clone: A much larger clone lies a single base off, so this may be a read error. The chain carries TRBV7-8 and TRBJ2-7; the match to TRBD1 covers 9 bases. The ends lost 3 bases at V and 3 bases at J; junction bases unmatched: 0. Germline lookup yields CDR1 SGHVS and CDR2 FQNEAQ. The CDR3 has 13 residues. Written as DNA, the CDR3 is TGTGCCAGCAGCTTGGACAGGGGCTACGAGCAGTACTTC. Translated, it gives CASSLDRGYEQYF.

The gene calls are TRBV6-5 and TRBJ2-1, with TRBD2 identical over 14 bases. The CDR3 runs 14 residues. J was trimmed by 9 bases and V by 6 bases; bases with no gene match: 4. Germline V lookup: CDR1 MNHEY, CDR2 SVGAGI. CDR3 bases: TGTGCCAGCAGAATCGGACTAGCGGGGGGTGAGCAGTTCTTC. This gives the protein CASRIGLAGGEQFF.

The chain combines TRBV6-5 with TRBJ1-5; D call uncertain. CDR1 MNHEY and CDR2 SVGAGI come from the germline V gene. The V and J ends lost 2 bases and 6 bases respectively, with 8 bases between them. The CDR3 is 13 residues long. CDR3 in amino acids: CASSYPPIQPQHF. DNA of the CDR3: TGTGCCAGCAGTTACCCCCCCATTCAGCCCCAGCATTTT.

V gene TRBV28 combines with J gene TRBJ1-5; D not certain. The CDR3 covers 14 residues. The ends were cut back, 4 bases at V and 8 bases at J, with 15 bases in the middle. Germline lookup yields CDR1 MDHEN and CDR2 SYDVKM. For the CDR3, the DNA is TGTGCCAGCAGTTCGGAGGGAAACCAGAAGCCCCAGCATTTT. Translating it yields CASSSEGNQKPQHF.

V usage is TRBV7-8 and J usage is TRBJ2-7, with D unresolved. The V gene lost 2 bases and the J gene lost 1 base, with 9 bases spanning the gap. The germline gives CDR1 SGHVS, CDR2 FQNEAQ. The CDR3 runs to 14 residues. The CDR3 is CASSLNVGSYEQYF. The CDR3 DNA reads as TGTGCCAGCAGCTTAAACGTCGGGTCCTACGAGCAGTACTTC.

The chain uses TRBV18 and TRBJ2-1; 7 nucleotides align to TRBD2. Per germline, CDR1 KGHSH and CDR2 LQKENI. With 0 bases clipped from V and 4 bases from J, the junction kept 0 bases outside the gene matches. This CDR3 contains 14 residues. CDR3 coding DNA: TGTGCCAGCTCACCACCGGGAGGGTACAATGAGCAGTTCTTC. Translated: CASSPPGGYNEQFF.

The chain uses TRBV11-2 and TRBJ2-3, with TRBD2 matching over 14 bases. After removal of 5 bases from V and 2 bases from J, the junction contained 6 bases not matched to a gene. The germline gives CDR1 SGHAT, CDR2 FQNNGV. The CDR3 covers 17 residues. In nucleotides, the CDR3 is TGTGCCAGCAGCCCCGGACTAGCGGGGGGAAACACAGATACGCAGTATTTT. This encodes CASSPGLAGGNTDTQYF. Full variable domain (remainder filled in from reference TRBV11-2 and TRBJ2-3): EAGVAQSPRYKIIEKRQSVAFWCNPISGHATLYWYQQILGQGPKLLIQFQNNGVVDDSQLPKDRFSAERLKGVDSTLKIQPAKLEDSAVYLCASSPGLAGGNTDTQYFGPGTRLTVL.

V is TRBV19 and J is TRBJ1-2; 10 positions agree with TRBD1. V lost 5 bases, J lost 2 bases, and 2 bases stayed unmatched. There are 14 residues in the CDR3. Germline CDR1 LNHDA, CDR2 SQIVND (reference sequence). CDR3 sequence (DNA): TGTGCCAGTAGTCCGGACAGGGGGAACTATGGCTACACCTTC. Its translation is CASSPDRGNYGYTF.

For the CDR3, the DNA is TGTGCCAGCTCACCGGTCACTCCGGGACAAACCTACGAGCAGTACTTC. It encodes CASSPVTPGQTYEQYF. The V gene is TRBV18, the J gene TRBJ2-7; possibly TRBD1 for D (6 bases). V was cut by 3 bases and J by 2 bases, with 17 bases left in between. This CDR3 has 16 residues. The V gene's germline CDR1 is KGHSH and CDR2 LQKENI.

The chain is built from TRBV5-8 and TRBJ2-5; 8 bases are a match to TRBD1. Germline V gene sequence: CDR1 SGHTS, CDR2 YDEGEE. The length of the CDR3 is 14 residues. The trim removed 4 bases at V and 5 bases at J, leaving 7 bases unmatched. DNA of the CDR3: TGTGCCAGCAGCCCCCGAGGACAGGGTGAGACCCAGTACTTC. It translates to CASSPRGQGETQYF.

This clone was detected a few times. A read error may produce the germline difference seen at one junction end. The chain is built from TRBV6-6 and TRBJ1-2, with 12 bases identical to TRBD1. CDR1 is MNHNY, CDR2 SVGAGI, per germline (reference sequence). The CDR3 length is 15 residues. The CDR3, as DNA: TGTGCCAGCAGTTACTCATCCGGGACAGGGGGCCCTCAGGTCTTC. This gives the protein CASSYSSGTGGPQVF.

This clone came up once. The chain has TRBV6-5 and TRBJ2-5, with 9 bases matching TRBD2. The DNA matches TRBJ2-7 better at its end, which makes the J call doubtful. This CDR3 has 14 residues. Germline assignment: CDR1 MNHEY and CDR2 SVGAGI. CDR3 loop: CASVAGAPLYEQYF. DNA for the CDR3: TGTGCCAGCGTAGCGGGGGCCCCCTTATACGAGCAGTACTTC.

This clone was picked up one time. The chain employs TRBV9 and TRBJ2-3; 11 nucleotides line up with TRBD2. From germline, CDR1 is SGDLS and CDR2 YYNGEE. J lost 2 bases, V lost 2 bases, and 4 bases had no gene match. CDR3 length: 16 amino acids. Written as DNA, the CDR3 is TGTGCCAGCAGCGTGGGGGGACTAGCGGTCACAGATACGCAGTATTTT. This translates into CASSVGGLAVTDTQYF.

The V call is TRBV7-3, the J call TRBJ2-2; D is perhaps TRBD1 (6 bases). The V end was cut by 5 bases, the J end by 6 bases, with 10 bases between. Germline values: CDR1 SGHTA, CDR2 FQGTGA. The CDR3 totals 13 residues. The CDR3 coding sequence is TGTGCCAGCAGCCCCTGGGGGCCCGGGGAGCTGTTTTTT. Translating it yields CASSPWGPGELFF.

A few counts support this clone. The CDR3 nucleotides read TGTGCCACCAGGGAGGGACGGTCCGACCTTCAAAAACTGTTTTTT. Amino acid sequence: CATREGRSDLQKLFF. The rearrangement uses TRBV15 and TRBJ1-4; tentatively, D is TRBD1 (5 bases). This CDR3 region has 15 residues. Looked up from germline, CDR1 is LNHNV and CDR2 is YYDKDF (reference sequence). V lost 6 bases and J lost 9, with 20 bases in between.

This chain uses TRBV2 with TRBJ2-7; 8 nucleotides align to TRBD2. V lost 5 bases and J lost 2; bases outside the gene matches: 8. The CDR3 covers 15 residues. Germline CDR1 is SNHLY and CDR2 is FYNNEI. The CDR3: CASSMGSGGTYEQYF. The CDR3 DNA sequence: TGTGCCAGCAGTATGGGAAGCGGGGGAACCTACGAGCAGTACTTC.